This T cell receptor beta chain is drawn from a study of T-cell memory formation after mild COVID-19. MiXCR, run by TCRdb on the 5' RACE reads, gives a single entry per CDR3 protein. Of about 430,000 distinct CDR3 sequences in the sample, approximately 24% were seen once. Germline CDR1 reads SGDLS; CDR2 reads YYNGEE. V trimming: 0 bases; J trimming: 3 bases; junction bases outside the gene matches: 13. There are 18 residues in the CDR3. The chain carries TRBV9 and TRBJ1-2, with TRBD1 matching over 8 bases. The clonotype was recovered from an adult woman who had mild COVID-19 (a few samples of this study predate the infection). Cell type and time point are not known. The sequencing input was PBMCs or a T cell subset sorted from them (not recorded which). CDR3 in amino acids: CASSVALDRVTGDYGYTF. The CDR3 nucleotides read TGTGCCAGCAGCGTAGCTTTGGACAGGGTGACGGGGGACTATGGCTACACCTTC.